This T cell receptor beta chain was retrieved from a study of T cells after yellow fever vaccination. Whole-study context: Each low-cell-number fraction was prepared by means of SMART-Seq v4 Ultra Low Input. General observations from the study: Detected again after the booster were most primary-vaccination clones, at 95% to 97% CD4 and 80% to 90% CD8.

The CDR3 sequence is 13 residues long. Trimming removed 3 bases at V and 8 bases at J, with 13 bases between. Universal primer sites and UMIs were introduced during 5'RACE template-switching synthesis of TCR cDNA. TCRdb re-called the 5' RACE reads with MiXCR, one entry per CDR3 protein. This table has around 550,000 distinct CDR3 sequences, over 15% appearing once. In the case of this clonotype: Its target is not known.

This chain joins TRBV12-3 or TRBV12-4 and TRBJ1-2; D unresolved. The material was PBMCs, obtained 15 days after the yellow fever booster vaccination. This TCR was sampled from a man aged 25-45 years who received the YFV17D yellow fever vaccine. CDR3 nucleotides: TGTGCCAGCAGTTTCGATCCCCGCGGGGGCTACACCTTC. Residues: CASSFDPRGGYTF.